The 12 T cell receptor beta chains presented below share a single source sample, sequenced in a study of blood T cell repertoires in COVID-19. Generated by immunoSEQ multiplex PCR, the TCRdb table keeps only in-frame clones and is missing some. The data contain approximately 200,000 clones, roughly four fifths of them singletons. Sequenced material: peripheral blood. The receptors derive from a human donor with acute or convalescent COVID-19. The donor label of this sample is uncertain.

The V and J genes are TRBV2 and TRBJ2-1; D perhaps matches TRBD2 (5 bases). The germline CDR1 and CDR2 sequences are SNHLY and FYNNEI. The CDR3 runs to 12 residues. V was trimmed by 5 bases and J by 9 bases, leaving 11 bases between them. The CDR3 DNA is TGTGCCAGCAGTTCCTTTGGAGGTGAGCAGTTCTTC. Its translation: CASSSFGGEQFF.

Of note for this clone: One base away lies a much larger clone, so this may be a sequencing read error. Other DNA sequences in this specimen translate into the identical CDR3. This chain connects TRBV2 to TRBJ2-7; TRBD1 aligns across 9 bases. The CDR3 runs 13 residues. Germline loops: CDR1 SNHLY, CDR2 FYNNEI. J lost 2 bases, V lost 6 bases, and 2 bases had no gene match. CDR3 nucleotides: TGTGCCAGCAGCCGGGACAGGGCCTACGAGCAGTACTTC. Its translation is CASSRDRAYEQYF.

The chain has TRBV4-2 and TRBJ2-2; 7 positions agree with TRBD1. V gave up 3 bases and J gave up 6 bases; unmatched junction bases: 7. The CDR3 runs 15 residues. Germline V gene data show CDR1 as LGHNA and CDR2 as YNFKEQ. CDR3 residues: CASSQEPTGAGELFF. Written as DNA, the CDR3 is TGTGCCAGCAGCCAGGAACCAACAGGGGCCGGGGAGCTGTTTTTT.

CDR3 protein: CASSPSSSGSGELFF. The CDR3 region has the DNA TGTGCCAGCAGCCCAAGTAGCAGCGGGTCCGGGGAGCTGTTTTTT. V and J are TRBV7-2 and TRBJ2-2; D might be TRBD2 (6 bases). CDR1 is SGHTA, CDR2 FQGNSA, per germline. V gave up 5 bases and J gave up 6 bases, with 16 bases separating them. The CDR3 contains 15 residues.

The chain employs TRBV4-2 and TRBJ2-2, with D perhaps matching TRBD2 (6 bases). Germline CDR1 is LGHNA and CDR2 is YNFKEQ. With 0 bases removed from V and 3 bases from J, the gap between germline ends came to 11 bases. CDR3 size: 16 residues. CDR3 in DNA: TGTGCCAGCAGCCAAGATAGGGCGGGACACACCGGGGAGCTGTTTTTT. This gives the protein CASSQDRAGHTGELFF.

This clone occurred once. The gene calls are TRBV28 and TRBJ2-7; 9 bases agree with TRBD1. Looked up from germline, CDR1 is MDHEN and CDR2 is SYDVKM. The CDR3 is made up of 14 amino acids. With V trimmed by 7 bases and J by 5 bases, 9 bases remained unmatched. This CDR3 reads CASTTGGAANEQYF. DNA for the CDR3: TGTGCCAGCACCACAGGGGGCGCAGCGAACGAGCAGTACTTC. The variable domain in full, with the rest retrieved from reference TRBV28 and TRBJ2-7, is DVKVTQSSRYLVKRTGEKVFLECVQDMDHENMFWYRQDPGLGLRLIYFSYDVKMKEKGDIPEGYSVSREKKERFSLILESASTNQTSMYLCASTTGGAANEQYFGPGTRLTVT.

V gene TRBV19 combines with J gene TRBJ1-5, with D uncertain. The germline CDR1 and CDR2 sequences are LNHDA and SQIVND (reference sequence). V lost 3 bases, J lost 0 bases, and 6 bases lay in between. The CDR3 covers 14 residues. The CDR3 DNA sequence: TGTGCCAGTAGTATGGAGAATAGCAATCAGCCCCAGCATTTT. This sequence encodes CASSMENSNQPQHF.

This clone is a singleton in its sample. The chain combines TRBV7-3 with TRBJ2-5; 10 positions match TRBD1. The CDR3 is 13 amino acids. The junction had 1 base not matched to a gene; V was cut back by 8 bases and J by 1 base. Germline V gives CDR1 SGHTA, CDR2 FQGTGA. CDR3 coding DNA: TGTGCCAGCGGGACAGGGGCCCAAGAGACCCAGTACTTC. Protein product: CASGTGAQETQYF.

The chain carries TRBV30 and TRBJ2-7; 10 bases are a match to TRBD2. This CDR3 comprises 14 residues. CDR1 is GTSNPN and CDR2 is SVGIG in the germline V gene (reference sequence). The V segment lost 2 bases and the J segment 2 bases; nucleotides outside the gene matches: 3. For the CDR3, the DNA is TGTGCCTGGAGTCGGACTAGCGGAGCCTACGAGCAGTACTTC. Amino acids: CAWSRTSGAYEQYF.

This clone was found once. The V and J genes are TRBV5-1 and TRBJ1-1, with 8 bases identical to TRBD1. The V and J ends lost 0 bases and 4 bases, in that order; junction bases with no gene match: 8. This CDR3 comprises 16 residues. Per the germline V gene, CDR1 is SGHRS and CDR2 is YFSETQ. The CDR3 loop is CASSLGGQVRGTEAFF. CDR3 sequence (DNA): TGCGCCAGCAGCTTGGGGGGACAGGTTCGGGGCACTGAAGCTTTCTTT.

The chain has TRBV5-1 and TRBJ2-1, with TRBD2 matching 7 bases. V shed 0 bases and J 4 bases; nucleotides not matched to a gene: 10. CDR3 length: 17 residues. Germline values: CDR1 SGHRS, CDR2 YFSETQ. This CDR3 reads CASSLANRGEYYNEQFF. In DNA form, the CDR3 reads TGCGCCAGCAGCTTGGCCAACCGGGGGGAGTATTACAATGAGCAGTTCTTC.

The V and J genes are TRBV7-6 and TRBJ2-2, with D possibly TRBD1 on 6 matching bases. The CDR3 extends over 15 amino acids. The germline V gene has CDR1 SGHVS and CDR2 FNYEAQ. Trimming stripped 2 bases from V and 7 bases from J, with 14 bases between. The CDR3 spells CASSLSHQGSGELFF. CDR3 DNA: TGTGCCAGCAGCTTATCTCACCAGGGGAGCGGGGAGCTGTTTTTT. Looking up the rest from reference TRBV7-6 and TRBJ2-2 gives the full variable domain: GAGVSQSPRYKVTKRGQDVALRCDPISGHVSLYWYRQALGQGPEFLTYFNYEAQQDKSGLPNDRFSAERPEGSISTLTIQRTEQRDSAMYRCASSLSHQGSGELFFGEGSRLTVL.